These 16 T cell receptor beta chains were all obtained from the same sample, sequenced in a study of cytomegalovirus exposure and HLA in healthy donors. The data were produced by immunoSEQ multiplex PCR, yet TCRdb's version contains in-frame clones alone and is incomplete. This repertoire shows around 54,000 clones, about nine tenths found once; its top ten account for approximately 8.1%. Sequences were obtained from PBMCs. These receptors all stem from a young woman in good health and CMV-seropositive.

This sequence joins TRBV9 and TRBJ2-5, with 10 bases identical to TRBD2. Germline-derived CDR1 and CDR2 are SGDLS and YYNGEE. This CDR3 comprises 16 residues. V lost 1 base and J lost 4; bases outside the gene matches: 7. CDR3 DNA sequence: TGTGCCAGCAGCGTAAGCGGGGGGGCGGGTTCAGAGACCCAGTACTTC. It is translated as CASSVSGGAGSETQYF.

V usage is TRBV28 and J usage is TRBJ2-2, with 9 positions matching TRBD2. V lost 5 bases, J lost 8 bases, and 12 bases stayed unmatched. This CDR3 region has 16 residues. Germline CDR1 reads MDHEN; CDR2 reads SYDVKM. In nucleotides, the CDR3 is TGTGCCAGCAGTCCCCCCATGGCGGGGGGGACTGGGGAGCTGTTTTTT. Translation: CASSPPMAGGTGELFF.

The genes are TRBV5-1 and TRBJ2-7, with 8 bases matching TRBD1. After removal of 3 bases from V and 4 bases from J, the junction contained 15 bases not matched to a gene. Germline V lookup: CDR1 SGHRS, CDR2 YFSETQ. This CDR3 is built from 17 residues. Here the CDR3 reads CASSSGDRFSLGYEQYF. In DNA, the CDR3 is TGCGCCAGCAGCTCAGGGGACAGGTTTTCGTTGGGGTACGAGCAGTACTTC.

Ten or more counts support this clone. V usage is TRBV30 and J usage is TRBJ1-5; D not certain. The germline CDR1 and CDR2 sequences are GTSNPN and SVGIG (reference sequence). The CDR3 has 16 amino acids. V was pared by 2 bases and J by 3 bases, with 17 bases between. The DNA of the CDR3 is TGTGCCTGGAGTAGGGAGCTATTAATATCCAATCAGCCCCAGCATTTT. Translated, it gives CAWSRELLISNQPQHF. Together with reference TRBV30 and TRBJ1-5, the CDR3 gives the full variable domain: SQTIHQWPATLVQPVGSPLSLECTVEGTSNPNLYWYRQAAGRGLQLLFYSVGIGQISSEVPQNLSASRPQDRQFILSSKKLLLSDSGFYLCAWSRELLISNQPQHFGDGTRLSIL.

This chain connects TRBV7-2 to TRBJ2-7; D uncertain. CDR3 length equals 18 residues. Germline CDR1 reads SGHTA; CDR2 reads FQGNSA. Deletions cut 1 base from V and 2 bases from J, with 21 bases between. CDR3 in DNA: TGTGCCAGCAGCTTAGAGGCCATACGTGCTTTTCGGGCCTACGAGCAGTACTTC. Translation gives CASSLEAIRAFRAYEQYF.

The V and J genes are TRBV7-8 and TRBJ2-1; no definite D call. Trimming took off 5 bases at V and 2 bases at J, with 16 bases between the two ends. The CDR3 sequence is 16 residues long. Germline CDR1 is SGHVS and CDR2 is FQNEAQ. CDR3: CASSPELAHTYNEQFF. In DNA, the CDR3 is TGTGCCAGCAGCCCGGAATTAGCCCACACCTACAATGAGCAGTTCTTC. Full variable domain (outside the CDR3, taken from reference TRBV7-8 and TRBJ2-1): GAGVSQSPRYKVAKRGQDVALRCDPISGHVSLFWYQQALGQGPEFLTYFQNEAQLDKSGLPSDRFFAERPEGSVSTLKIQRTQQEDSAVYLCASSPELAHTYNEQFFGPGTRLTVL.

The rearrangement links TRBV5-6 to TRBJ2-7; a possible D gene is TRBD1 (5 bases). CDR3 length equals 15 residues. Trimming took off 2 bases at V and 3 bases at J, with 15 bases between the two ends. CDR1 and CDR2 from the germline V gene are SGHDT and YYEEEE. The CDR3 sequence: CASSFLSGNDYEQYF. DNA of the CDR3: TGTGCCAGCAGCTTTCTTTCAGGGAATGACTACGAGCAGTACTTC.

The chain combines TRBV19 with TRBJ1-2; possible D gene TRBD1, 5 bases. The CDR3 sequence is 11 residues long. Germline V gene data show CDR1 as LNHDA and CDR2 as SQIVND (reference sequence). Trimming stripped 7 bases from V and 10 bases from J, with 13 bases between. The CDR3 DNA reads TGTGCCAGTACTGGGCGGGGCGACTACACCTTC. Amino acids: CASTGRGDYTF.

This clone was recorded many times. This sequence joins TRBV7-2 and TRBJ1-6; D call uncertain. Trimming took 5 bases from V and 6 from J, leaving 14 bases between them. Germline V lookup: CDR1 SGHTA, CDR2 FQGNSA. The length of the CDR3 is 15 residues. For the CDR3, the DNA is TGTGCCAGCAGCCGGGTCGCACTAGCTAATTCACCCCTCCACTTT. Residues: CASSRVALANSPLHF.

The chain couples TRBV5-1 to TRBJ2-1, with 10 bases aligning to TRBD2. The CDR3 has 16 residues. The ends lost 3 bases at V and 8 bases at J; junction bases unmatched: 11. The germline V gene encodes CDR1 SGHRS and CDR2 YFSETQ. In DNA form, the CDR3 reads TGCGCCAGCAGCTCTTCTAGCGGGGGTTTTGTCTATGAGCAGTTCTTC. Its translation is CASSSSSGGFVYEQFF.

This clone was seen more than once but under ten times. The chain recombines TRBV28 with TRBJ1-2; no clear D gene. From germline, CDR1 is MDHEN and CDR2 SYDVKM. CDR3 length: 13 amino acids. Trimming left V 2 bases short and J 4 bases short, with 8 bases between. The CDR3 is CASSLRGAYGYTF. CDR3 sequence (DNA): TGTGCCAGCAGTTTACGGGGTGCCTATGGCTACACCTTC.

In its sample, this clone was seen a few times. The chain has TRBV2 and TRBJ1-6, with D possibly matching TRBD1 (6 bases). CDR3 length: 16 residues. The V gene lost 0 bases and the J gene lost 7 bases, with 13 bases spanning the gap. The germline V gene encodes CDR1 SNHLY and CDR2 FYNNEI. The CDR3 DNA follows: TGTGCCAGCAGTGAAGCAGGGGGTACAGCAAATTCACCCCTCCACTTT. Translation: CASSEAGGTANSPLHF.

As DNA, the CDR3 is TGTGCCAGCAGTGGGGACTACGGATGGCATGGCTACACCTTC. The encoded protein is CASSGDYGWHGYTF. This chain uses TRBV6-1 with TRBJ1-2; tentative D call: TRBD1 (5 bases). This CDR3 region has 14 residues. The V and J ends lost 4 bases and 6 bases respectively, with 15 bases between them. Per germline, CDR1 MNHNS and CDR2 SASEGT.

The chain employs TRBV9 and TRBJ2-3; 10 nucleotides line up with TRBD1. Germline V gene data show CDR1 as SGDLS and CDR2 as YYNGEE. CDR3 length equals 13 residues. J was trimmed by 4 bases and V by 8 bases; bases with no gene match: 4. The CDR3: CASDRGQADTQYF. CDR3 sequence (DNA): TGTGCCAGTGACAGGGGGCAGGCAGATACGCAGTATTTT.

The genes are TRBV4-1 and TRBJ1-1; 7 nucleotides match TRBD1. From germline, CDR1 is MGHRA and CDR2 YSYEKL. This CDR3 is 14 amino acids long. The J segment lost 3 bases and the V segment lost 3 bases, leaving 4 bases of the junction unmatched. The CDR3 region has the DNA TGCGCCAGCAGCCATTACAGGGGACACACTGAAGCTTTCTTT. Translation gives CASSHYRGHTEAFF.

This clone was seen just once. This chain uses TRBV9 with TRBJ2-7; 10 bases are shared with TRBD1. CDR1 is SGDLS, CDR2 YYNGEE, per germline. The CDR3 loop spans 15 amino acids. Trimming at V came to 2 bases and at J to 5 bases, leaving 7 bases not matched to a gene. CDR3 in DNA: TGTGCCAGCAGCGTGATGGGACAGGGGTTAAACGAGCAGTACTTC. Protein product: CASSVMGQGLNEQYF.